These 31 T cell receptor beta chains came from one sample sequenced in a study of T-cell memory formation after mild COVID-19. Via MiXCR, TCRdb re-called the 5' RACE reads, giving one row per CDR3 protein. The sample yields roughly 610,000 distinct CDR3 sequences, approximately 15% seen once. The sample consisted of PBMCs or a T cell subset sorted from them (not recorded which). The receptor set was obtained from an adult woman who had mild COVID-19 (a few samples of this study predate the infection). Cell type and time point are not known.

The table lists this clonotype with a count of one. The J gene is TRBJ2-7, the V gene TRBV12-3 or TRBV12-4; 14 positions agree with TRBD2. J gave up 4 bases and V 5 bases, and 7 bases lay outside the gene matches. The CDR3 length is 16 residues. CDR3 loop: CASSNGLAGGDYEQYF. DNA for the CDR3: TGTGCCAGCAGTAATGGACTAGCGGGAGGAGATTACGAGCAGTACTTC.

The gene calls are TRBV12-3 or TRBV12-4 and TRBJ2-1, with D possibly TRBD2 on 5 matching bases. With 6 bases removed from V and 5 bases from J, the gap between germline ends came to 14 bases. The CDR3 has 14 residues. The CDR3 region is CASSLSSSHNEQFF. The CDR3 bases are TGTGCCAGCAGCCTATCCTCTAGCCACAATGAGCAGTTCTTC.

The V and J genes are TRBV9 and TRBJ2-7, with D unclear. This CDR3 is built from 14 residues. The germline V gene encodes CDR1 SGDLS and CDR2 YYNGEE. V was cut by 2 bases and J by 4 bases, with 13 bases left in between. The CDR3 coding sequence is TGTGCCAGCAGCGTCGGCCAGCTAGAGTACGAGCAGTACTTC. Translating it yields CASSVGQLEYEQYF.

The chain links TRBV30 to TRBJ1-1; D remains ambiguous. Germline CDR1 reads GTSNPN; CDR2 reads SVGIG (reference sequence). This CDR3 region has 11 residues. With 3 bases removed from V and 5 bases from J, the gap between germline ends came to 7 bases. The DNA for the CDR3 is TGTGCCTGGAGGTGGGAGACTGAAGCTTTCTTT. Its protein is CAWRWETEAFF.

The chain recombines TRBV7-2 with TRBJ2-1, with 9 bases lining up with TRBD2. The germline V gene has CDR1 SGHTA and CDR2 FQGNSA. Unmatched junction bases numbered 13, after V lost 1 base and J lost 6 bases. The CDR3 has 18 amino acids. CDR3 sequence reads: CASSLEAGGPLSPNEQFF. In DNA form, the CDR3 reads TGTGCCAGCAGCTTAGAGGCGGGGGGGCCTCTTTCGCCCAATGAGCAGTTCTTC.

The chain joins TRBV21-1 to TRBJ1-5. TRBV21-1 is recorded as a pseudogene. This CDR3 is built from 13 residues. Here the CDR3 DNA reads TGTGCCAGCCCTAAGTTCGCCGTGGAGCCCCAGCATTTT. It is translated as CASPKFAVEPQHF.

This clonotype came up many times. This CDR3 is CASSLGPGGVRSYEQYF. The CDR3 nucleotides read TGTGCCAGCAGCTTAGGCCCAGGGGGCGTTCGTTCCTACGAGCAGTACTTC. This chain uses TRBV7-9 with TRBJ2-7, with 8 bases lining up with TRBD1. CDR3 length: 17 amino acids. V gave up 1 base and J gave up 1 base; unmatched junction bases: 9. CDR1 is SEHNR, CDR2 FQNEAQ, per germline (reference sequence).

This clonotype was observed a handful of times. The chain carries TRBV29-1 and TRBJ2-7; tentatively, D is TRBD2 (6 bases). The CDR3 has 13 residues. The V end was cut by 1 base, the J end by 7 bases, with 14 bases between. Germline-derived CDR1 and CDR2 are SQVTM and ANQGSEA. The CDR3 spells CSVEGEAEQEQYF. The CDR3 DNA reads as TGCAGCGTTGAAGGGGAGGCAGAACAAGAGCAGTACTTC.

The chain is built from TRBV7-9 and TRBJ2-3, with 8 bases that match TRBD1. Germline V CDR1 and CDR2: SEHNR, FQNEAQ (reference sequence). V shed 4 bases, J shed 5 bases, and the junction held 11 bases outside the gene matches. This CDR3 is 16 amino acids long. The CDR3 is CASSSTMQGAQDTQYF. The CDR3 DNA reads TGTGCCAGCAGCTCCACAATGCAGGGGGCGCAAGATACGCAGTATTTT.

This clonotype was found many times. CDR3 sequence (DNA): TGTGCCAGCAGTCGCTCGGGAAGGGACAGGGGAGCGGATGGCTACACCTTC. The encoded protein is CASSRSGRDRGADGYTF. This sequence joins TRBV12-3 or TRBV12-4 and TRBJ1-2, with TRBD1 matching 10 bases. The V gene end was trimmed by 5 bases and the J gene end by 6 bases; junction bases not matched to a gene: 15. The CDR3 length is 17 residues.

This chain uses TRBV6-6 with TRBJ1-2, with D perhaps TRBD1 (6 bases). V was trimmed by 6 bases and J by 8 bases, leaving 25 bases between them. CDR3 length equals 16 residues. Germline CDR1 reads MNHNY; CDR2 reads SVGAGI (reference sequence). The CDR3 bases are TGTGCCAGCAGCCCGGGACAATTTCTTCTCAAGGGGGGCTACACCTTC. It yields the protein CASSPGQFLLKGGYTF.

This clonotype was recorded a few times. The chain combines TRBV23-1 with TRBJ2-7; 7 bases align to TRBD1. TRBV23-1 is sorted into the ORF group, with uncertain function. The CDR3 has 16 amino acids. V dropped 4 bases and J dropped 2; count of bases not matched to a gene: 11. This CDR3 is CASSPSLGQPTYEQYF. The DNA of the CDR3 is TGCGCCAGCAGTCCTTCCCTGGGACAGCCAACCTACGAGCAGTACTTC.

The chain recombines TRBV5-5 with TRBJ1-4; 8 bases match TRBD1. The V segment lost 3 bases and the J segment 4 bases; nucleotides outside the gene matches: 8. Germline values: CDR1 SGHKS, CDR2 YYEKEE (reference sequence). This CDR3 spans 16 amino acids. CDR3 region: CASSSRQGWSNEKLFF. CDR3 nucleotides: TGTGCCAGCAGCTCGCGACAGGGGTGGAGTAATGAAAAACTGTTTTTT. The variable domain in full, completed from reference TRBV5-5 and TRBJ1-4, reads DAGVTQSPTHLIKTRGQQVTLRCSPISGHKSVSWYQQVLGQGPQFIFQYYEKEERGRGNFPDRFSARQFPNYSSELNVNALLLGDSALYLCASSSRQGWSNEKLFFGSGTQLSVL.

The chain employs TRBV5-1 and TRBJ1-4, with 9 bases identical to TRBD1. Germline V lookup: CDR1 SGHRS, CDR2 YFSETQ. V trimming: 4 bases; J trimming: 7 bases; junction bases outside the gene matches: 5. The CDR3 totals 14 residues. CDR3 amino acids: CASSTGQGGEKLFF. CDR3 DNA: TGCGCCAGCAGCACGGGACAGGGCGGTGAAAAACTGTTTTTT.

In its sample, this clonotype was seen a few times. The CDR3 sequence is CAISERGRGRRLETQYF. The DNA of the CDR3 is TGTGCCATCAGTGAGAGGGGGCGGGGGCGTCGGTTGGAGACCCAGTACTTC. The chain combines TRBV10-3 with TRBJ2-5; the D gene could be TRBD1 or TRBD2 (7 bases each). This CDR3 region has 17 residues. Germline CDR1 is ENHRY and CDR2 is SYGVKD. V lost 2 bases and J 5 bases, leaving 21 bases between the germline ends.

The chain is built from TRBV9 and TRBJ2-3; 8 positions agree with TRBD2. Per the germline V gene, CDR1 is SGDLS and CDR2 is YYNGEE. Unmatched junction bases numbered 15, after V lost 4 bases and J lost 5 bases. This CDR3 has 17 residues. CDR3 bases: TGTGCCAGCAGCCCCTGGGGGAGCGGGAGTCAAGTAGATACGCAGTATTTT. This encodes CASSPWGSGSQVDTQYF.

This clonotype was seen a handful of times. CDR3 residues: CATSRTRQGHTDTQYF. The CDR3 coding sequence is TGTGCCACCAGCAGGACCCGACAGGGTCACACAGATACGCAGTATTTT. J is TRBJ2-3 and V is TRBV15, with 7 bases fitting TRBD1. The CDR3 extends over 16 amino acids. Trimming took 3 bases from V and 2 from J; bases not matched to a gene: 8. CDR1 and CDR2 (germline): LNHNV, YYDKDF (reference sequence).

This clonotype was observed a handful of times. V and J are TRBV10-3 and TRBJ2-5, with 10 bases identical to TRBD1. The ends lost 2 bases at V and 3 bases at J; junction bases unmatched: 3. The CDR3 runs 15 residues. Germline lookup yields CDR1 ENHRY and CDR2 SYGVKD. This chain's CDR3 is CAISEPGTGEETQYF. CDR3 DNA sequence: TGTGCCATCAGTGAGCCTGGGACAGGGGAAGAGACCCAGTACTTC.

This rearrangement joins TRBV7-9 to TRBJ2-5; perhaps TRBD2 as D (6 bases). The germline gives CDR1 SEHNR, CDR2 FQNEAQ (reference sequence). Deletions cut 5 bases from V and 7 bases from J, with 14 bases between. CDR3 size: 13 residues. The CDR3 DNA reads as TGTGCCAGCAGCCCCCGTGCTAGCGTGACCCAGTACTTC. This gives the protein CASSPRASVTQYF.

The V gene is TRBV30, the J gene TRBJ2-2; tentatively, D is TRBD2 (5 bases). The CDR3 has 12 residues. Germline V gives CDR1 GTSNPN, CDR2 SVGIG (reference sequence). The CDR3 DNA reads TGTGCGGTGGGAGCAAGCACCGGGGAGCTGTTTTTT. Translating it yields CAVGASTGELFF.

The chain joins TRBV20-1 to TRBJ2-5, with TRBD2 identical over 9 bases. The CDR3 is 15 amino acids. CDR1 and CDR2 (germline): DFQATT, SNEGSKA (reference sequence). V was clipped by 5 bases and J by 5 bases; unmatched bases: 12. Here the CDR3 reads CSAEPGTSSLETQYF. The CDR3 bases are TGCAGTGCTGAACCCGGGACTAGCTCGTTGGAGACCCAGTACTTC.

This chain uses TRBV10-2 with TRBJ2-1, with 14 nucleotides matching TRBD2. With V trimmed by 7 bases and J by 8 bases, 13 bases remained unmatched. The CDR3 has 17 residues. Germline V gene data show CDR1 as WSHSY and CDR2 as SAAADI. The CDR3 protein is CASKGLAGGRLGDEQFF. The CDR3 nucleotides are TGCGCCAGCAAAGGACTAGCGGGAGGTCGACTTGGGGATGAGCAGTTCTTC.

The rearrangement links TRBV18 to TRBJ1-5; 12 bases are a match to TRBD1. J gave up 7 bases and V 6 bases, and 19 bases lay outside the gene matches. The CDR3 has 19 residues. Germline-derived CDR1 and CDR2 are KGHSH and LQKENI. CDR3 sequence (DNA): TGTGCCAGCTCCAGAAAAATGGCGTGGGGACAGGGGGCGAACCAGCCCCAGCATTTT. As protein: CASSRKMAWGQGANQPQHF.

This clonotype was recorded a few times. The chain joins TRBV20-1 to TRBJ1-1; a possible D gene is TRBD1 (6 bases). Germline V lookup: CDR1 DFQATT, CDR2 SNEGSKA (reference sequence). The CDR3 spans 15 residues. Trimming took off 5 bases at V and 3 bases at J, with 19 bases between the two ends. CDR3 in amino acids: CSAPWQGQLHTEAFF. CDR3 nucleotide sequence: TGCAGTGCTCCTTGGCAGGGGCAATTACACACTGAAGCTTTCTTT.

The chain is built from TRBV12-3 or TRBV12-4 and TRBJ2-3; 14 nucleotides agree with TRBD2. After removal of 5 bases from V and 3 bases from J, the junction contained 7 bases not matched to a gene. This CDR3 comprises 17 residues. The CDR3 protein is CASSDQGLAGVTDTQYF. The CDR3 DNA reads as TGTGCCAGCAGTGATCAGGGACTAGCGGGAGTAACAGATACGCAGTATTTT.

In this sample, this clonotype turned up a few times. This chain joins TRBV6-2 or TRBV6-3 and TRBJ2-7; 11 bases are a match to TRBD2. Germline V gene lookup returns CDR1 MNHEY and CDR2 SVGEGT. CDR3 length: 14 amino acids. With V trimmed by 5 bases and J by 3 bases, 3 bases remained unmatched. In DNA form, the CDR3 reads TGTGCCAGCAGTCGGACTAGCGGGTTCTACGAGCAGTACTTC. Translated, it gives CASSRTSGFYEQYF.

This sequence joins TRBV12-3 or TRBV12-4 and TRBJ2-1; 14 nucleotides agree with TRBD2. This CDR3 spans 15 amino acids. The ends lost 6 bases at V and 7 bases at J; junction bases unmatched: 5. The CDR3 nucleotides read TGTGCCAGCAGCCCGACTAGCGGGAGGGCGAATGAGCAGTTCTTC. The encoded protein is CASSPTSGRANEQFF.

This clonotype showed up just a few times. CDR3 DNA: TGCAGCGTTATAGGCGGATTTGCAGGGGAAGAAAAACTGTTTTTT. This gives the protein CSVIGGFAGEEKLFF. This chain joins TRBV29-1 and TRBJ1-4; a possible D gene is TRBD1 (6 bases). The germline CDR1 and CDR2 sequences are SQVTM and ANQGSEA. Trimming pared 5 bases from V and 8 bases from J, leaving 21 bases between. This CDR3 contains 15 residues.

The V gene is TRBV24-1, the J gene TRBJ2-1; 10 nucleotides line up with TRBD1. V gave up 4 bases and J gave up 9 bases; unmatched junction bases: 2. This CDR3 contains 13 residues. CDR1 and CDR2 from the germline V gene are KGHDR and SFDVKD. The CDR3 loop is CATSEWTGGEQFF. In DNA form, the CDR3 reads TGTGCCACCAGTGAATGGACAGGGGGTGAGCAGTTCTTC.

This clonotype was detected a few times. V and J are TRBV7-6 and TRBJ1-5; 7 nucleotides line up with TRBD1. J was trimmed by 7 bases and V by 5 bases; bases with no gene match: 8. The CDR3 length is 14 residues. Looked up from germline, CDR1 is SGHVS and CDR2 is FNYEAQ. CDR3 loop: CASSRDREGQPQHF. The CDR3 DNA is TGTGCCAGCAGCCGAGACAGGGAAGGCCAGCCCCAGCATTTT.

This clonotype has just a few counts. This chain connects TRBV6-5 to TRBJ1-5; D may be TRBD1 (6 bases). Germline CDR1 reads MNHEY; CDR2 reads SVGAGI. Between the trimmed V and J ends, which lost 6 bases and 0 bases, there was a span of 12 bases. This CDR3 region has 15 residues. The CDR3 sequence is CASRGPGASNQPQHF. The CDR3 DNA is TGTGCCAGCAGGGGCCCAGGGGCTAGCAATCAGCCCCAGCATTTT.